Listed below are T cell receptor beta chains from one sample, sequenced in a study of technical replicates of blood from a few donors. TCRdb's table, derived via immunoSEQ multiplex PCR, lists solely in-frame clones and lacks some. The sample lists around 93,000 clones; approximately 94% were seen once. The material sequenced was T cells isolated from PBMCs. The receptors were gathered from a human donor in good health. Each CDR3 is given with its conserved first and last residue. D genes are given only for firm matches. Clone size appears in some rows only: once, few, many, or a class for an expanded clone.

cdr3_aa cdr3_nt j_call v_call clone_size d_call
CASRGGNGRRDNEQFF TGTGCCAGCAGGGGAGGCAACGGGAGGAGGGACAATGAGCAGTTCTTC TRBJ2-1 TRBV2 NA TRBD2
CASSLEFAYQETQYF TGTGCCAGCAGCTTAGAGTTCGCGTACCAAGAGACCCAGTACTTC TRBJ2-5 TRBV7-7 NA NA
CASSDPGQGSDEQFF TGTGCCAGTAGTGATCCGGGACAGGGGTCCGATGAGCAGTTCTTC TRBJ2-1 TRBV19 NA TRBD1
CASSDDRGAEKLFF TGTGCCAGCAGCGATGACAGGGGGGCGGAAAAACTGTTTTTT TRBJ1-4 TRBV5-4 NA TRBD1
CASSLRGTGTGGAGSYNEQFF TGCGCCAGCAGCTTGCGGGGGACCGGGACAGGGGGCGCCGGATCCTACAATGAGCAGTTCTTC TRBJ2-1 TRBV5-1 NA TRBD1
CASSQQEGNQPQHF TGCGCCAGCAGCCAGCAGGAAGGCAATCAGCCCCAGCATTTT TRBJ1-5 TRBV4-1 NA NA
CASRMDREGNTIYF TGTGCCAGCAGGATGGACAGAGAAGGAAACACCATATATTTT TRBJ1-3 TRBV6-5 NA NA
CASSLGLSGATNEKLFF TGTGCCAGCAGCTTGGGTTTGAGTGGTGCAACTAATGAAAAACTGTTTTTT TRBJ1-4 TRBV5-8 once NA
CASSLLQGAEAFF TGTGCCAGCAGTTTACTACAGGGGGCCGAAGCTTTCTTT TRBJ1-1 TRBV28 NA TRBD1
CASSYSPEVAARGYTF TGTGCCAGCAGTTACTCCCCAGAGGTTGCGGCACGAGGCTACACCTTC TRBJ1-2 TRBV6-5 NA NA
CASSQRREGQETQYF TGCGCCAGCAGCCAACGACGGGAGGGCCAAGAGACCCAGTACTTC TRBJ2-5 TRBV5-1 NA TRBD2
CASSEATGFNEKLFF TGTGCCAGCAGTGAAGCGACAGGCTTCAATGAAAAGCTGTTTTTT TRBJ1-4 TRBV6-1 NA NA
CASSSSGSNYEQYF TGTGCCAGCAGCTCCAGCGGGAGTAACTACGAGCAGTACTTC TRBJ2-7 TRBV13 NA TRBD2
CASSFVRGSYEQYF TGTGCCAGCAGTTTTGTCCGGGGATCCTACGAGCAGTACTTC TRBJ2-7 TRBV6-5 NA NA
CAISVPGEDGYTF TGTGCCATCAGTGTCCCAGGGGAAGATGGCTACACCTTC TRBJ1-2 TRBV10-3 few NA
CASSRVREFTDTQYF TGTGCCAGCAGTCGGGTGCGGGAGTTTACAGATACGCAGTATTTT TRBJ2-3 TRBV27 NA TRBD2
CASSLKSLAGLSNEQFF TGCGCCAGCAGCCTAAAGTCACTAGCGGGCTTATCCAATGAGCAGTTCTTC TRBJ2-1 TRBV4-1 once TRBD2
CASSIVGTANTYEQYF TGTGCCAGTAGTATCGTAGGGACAGCGAATACCTACGAGCAGTACTTC TRBJ2-7 TRBV19 NA TRBD1
CASSQDRGRGAFF TGCGCCAGCAGCCAAGACAGGGGGCGCGGTGCTTTCTTT TRBJ1-1 TRBV5-1 NA TRBD1
CASSTGTAGNTIYF TGCGCCAGCAGTACCGGGACAGCTGGAAACACCATATATTTT TRBJ1-3 TRBV5-1 NA TRBD1
CASSEDREYEQYF TGTGCCAGCAGTGAGGACAGAGAATACGAGCAGTACTTC TRBJ2-7 TRBV6-1 NA NA
CASSLLASTDTQYF TGTGCCAGCAGTTTACTAGCGAGCACAGATACGCAGTATTTT TRBJ2-3 TRBV28 NA NA
CASSLGGGRSRNEQFF TGCGCCAGCAGCTTGGGCGGCGGGAGAAGTCGCAATGAGCAGTTCTTC TRBJ2-1 TRBV5-1 NA TRBD2
CASSQDLPGRSGNTIYF TGCGCCAGCAGCCAAGATTTACCAGGGAGGTCTGGAAACACCATATATTTT TRBJ1-3 TRBV4-1 NA NA
CASRAAGGLYEQYF TGTGCCAGCAGAGCCGCAGGGGGCCTCTACGAGCAGTACTTC TRBJ2-7 TRBV28 NA TRBD1
CASSLFTGGAKNYGYTF TGTGCCAGCAGCTTGTTTACAGGGGGGGCTAAAAATTATGGCTACACCTTC TRBJ1-2 TRBV5-4 NA TRBD1
CASSSIPGQGNSGNTIYF TGTGCCAGCTCATCTATCCCGGGACAAGGAAACTCTGGAAACACCATATATTTT TRBJ1-3 TRBV18 NA NA
CASSLVSWAAYRNEQYF TGTGCCAGCTCACTCGTCAGTTGGGCGGCCTACAGGAATGAGCAGTACTTC TRBJ2-7 TRBV18 NA NA
CASLQGGGIQYF TGTGCCAGCCTACAGGGAGGGGGCATTCAGTACTTC TRBJ2-4 TRBV11-2 NA NA
CASSSQGGTNEKLFF TGTGCCAGCAGCTCCCAAGGAGGGACTAATGAAAAACTGTTTTTT TRBJ1-4 TRBV7-3 NA NA
CASGTGTAYEQYF TGTGCCAGCGGGACAGGGACAGCCTACGAGCAGTACTTC TRBJ2-7 TRBV5-8 NA TRBD1
CASSLAGGLGYTF TGTGCCAGCAGCTTGGCTGGGGGCCTGGGCTACACCTTC TRBJ1-2 TRBV5-4 NA NA
CASSVDGLLNTEAFF TGTGCCAGCAGCGTAGACGGTTTACTGAACACTGAAGCTTTCTTT TRBJ1-1 TRBV9 NA NA
CASSGQTGDGEQFF TGTGCCAGCAGCGGCCAGACAGGGGACGGGGAGCAGTTCTTC TRBJ2-1 TRBV11-2 once TRBD1
CASSLGGSVYNEQFF TGTGCCAGCAGCTTGGGCGGGAGTGTGTACAATGAGCAGTTCTTC TRBJ2-1 TRBV5-8 NA TRBD2
CAWSKRLSGNTIYF TGTGCCTGGAGTAAGAGGCTATCTGGAAACACCATATATTTT TRBJ1-3 TRBV30 NA NA
CASSGDRGRVEKLFF TGTGCCAGCAGCGGAGATAGGGGGCGGGTTGAAAAACTGTTTTTT TRBJ1-4 TRBV5-5 few TRBD1